Listed here are 26 T cell receptor beta chains from one sample, sequenced in a study of post-analysis software for immune sequencing data. Tagging with unique molecular identifiers was a feature of the TCR beta cDNA libraries. TCRdb reprocessed the PCR reads via MiXCR and lists one record per CDR3 protein. This sample has about 760,000 distinct CDR3 sequences, with about 27% found just once. Their antigen targets remain unknown. Study conclusions and caveats: Elevated frequency relative to controls characterized four or five TRBV segments in patients, TRBV5-6, TRBV5-1 and TRBV20-1 among them.

Sequenced sample: blood. These receptors were collected from a girl aged 5 to 17 with multiple sclerosis.

This clonotype was found a few times. The rearrangement uses TRBV9 and TRBJ2-3; weak D call: TRBD1 (5 bases). Germline V gene data show CDR1 as SGDLS and CDR2 as YYNGEE. The CDR3 length is 16 residues. V shed 4 bases and J shed 2 bases, with 17 bases lying between them. As DNA, the CDR3 is TGTGCCAGCAGCCAAACGACAGTTTCCGCCACAGATACGCAGTATTTT. Translated: CASSQTTVSATDTQYF.

As for this clonotype: The conserved phenylalanine or tryptophan normally closing the CDR3 is absent here, so this likely arose from a read error. J is TRBJ1-5 and V is TRBV20-1; TRBD1 agrees at 9 bases. In germline, CDR1 is DFQATT, CDR2 SNEGSKA (reference sequence). This CDR3 has 15 amino acids. The CDR3 DNA is TGCAGCATGGGGACAGGGTTGTCCCTCAATCAGCCCCAGCATTAT. Its protein is CSMGTGLSLNQPQHY.

The V and J genes are TRBV15 and TRBJ1-2; D gene unclear. Trimming took off 3 bases at V and 4 bases at J, with 12 bases between the two ends. The germline CDR1 and CDR2 sequences are LNHNV and YYDKDF (reference sequence). This CDR3 spans 14 amino acids. CDR3 loop: CATSRDRGLYGYTF. CDR3 DNA sequence: TGTGCCACCAGCAGGGATCGCGGGCTCTATGGCTACACCTTC.

The chain is built from TRBV29-1 and TRBJ2-1; 9 nucleotides agree with TRBD1. CDR3 length: 14 amino acids. The V gene end was trimmed by 2 bases and the J gene end by 3 bases; junction bases not matched to a gene: 2. Germline V lookup: CDR1 SQVTM, CDR2 ANQGSEA. CDR3 sequence reads: CSVERTGVYNEQFF. The CDR3 DNA reads as TGCAGCGTTGAAAGGACAGGGGTCTACAATGAGCAGTTCTTC.

The CDR3 DNA reads TGTGCCACCAGTGACCCCAACTACTGTGGTGGCTACACCTTC. This translates into CATSDPNYCGGYTF. V and J are TRBV24-1 and TRBJ1-2; D remains ambiguous. This CDR3 is built from 14 residues. V lost 4 bases and J lost 7, with 15 bases in between. Germline V gives CDR1 KGHDR, CDR2 SFDVKD.

A note on this clonotype: Being one base from a much bigger clone, this may be a read error. The chain couples TRBV6-5 to TRBJ2-7; TRBD1 aligns across 8 bases. CDR1 and CDR2 (germline): MNHEY, SVGAGI. The V segment lost 6 bases and the J segment 8 bases; nucleotides outside the gene matches: 12. CDR3 length equals 14 residues. CDR3 amino acids: CASSAGTGRTKQYV. CDR3 in DNA: TGTGCCAGCAGCGCCGGGACAGGAAGAACAAAGCAGTACGTC.

V gene TRBV18 combines with J gene TRBJ1-5; TRBD1 is a possible D gene (5 bases). V lost 6 bases, J lost 2 bases, and 11 bases lay in between. The CDR3 consists of 14 residues. The V gene's germline CDR1 is KGHSH and CDR2 LQKENI. DNA of the CDR3: TGTGCCAGCTCTTCAGGGAAAGGCAATCAGCCCCAGCATTTT. Translation gives CASSSGKGNQPQHF.

The V and J genes are TRBV14 and TRBJ2-4, with D unclear. The DNA end is a closer match to TRBJ2-7, so the J assignment may be wrong. Germline CDR1 is SGHDN and CDR2 is FVKESK. The CDR3 extends over 14 amino acids. The CDR3 reads CASSQVLGRAEQYF. The CDR3 bases are TGTGCCAGCAGCCAAGTCCTCGGTCGAGCCGAGCAGTACTTC.

The chain is built from TRBV29-1 and TRBJ2-1; the match to TRBD2 covers 13 bases. V was clipped by 6 bases and J by 10 bases; unmatched bases: 6. CDR3 size: 13 residues. Germline V CDR1 and CDR2: SQVTM, ANQGSEA. CDR3 sequence (DNA): TGCAGCGTCGGACTAGCGGGAGAAGGAGAGCAGTTCTTC. Translated: CSVGLAGEGEQFF.

Regarding this clonotype: At one end, the junction sequence differs from germline, possibly due to a read error. The chain links TRBV25-1 to TRBJ1-2; TRBD1 matches at 10 bases. The CDR3 is 17 residues long. Germline assignment: CDR1 MGHDK and CDR2 SYGVNS. The CDR3 loop reads CACSELVGTGEGYGYTF. CDR3 DNA sequence: TGTGCCTGCAGTGAATTGGTTGGGACAGGGGAAGGGTATGGCTACACCTTC.

This chain joins TRBV27 and TRBJ1-1; TRBD1 is a possible D gene (6 bases). V shed 6 bases and J shed 3 bases, with 17 bases lying between them. The CDR3 sequence is 15 residues long. Germline V gene data show CDR1 as MNHEY and CDR2 as SMNVEV (reference sequence). The CDR3 coding sequence is TGTGCCAGCAGAAGTGTGGGGGGCTCGGACACTGAAGCTTTCTTT. Translation gives CASRSVGGSDTEAFF.

This clonotype came up a few times. The chain joins TRBV2 to TRBJ2-7; TRBD2 agrees at 11 bases. CDR1 is SNHLY, CDR2 FYNNEI, per germline. Trimming at V came to 2 bases and at J to 2 bases, leaving 5 bases not matched to a gene. This CDR3 has 16 residues. CDR3 nucleotide sequence: TGTGCCAGCAGTGAATTAGGGACTAGCGGTACCTACGAGCAGTACTTC. It yields the protein CASSELGTSGTYEQYF.

This chain links TRBV20-1 with TRBJ1-2, with 7 bases lining up with TRBD1. With V trimmed by 2 bases and J by 1 base, 10 bases remained unmatched. The CDR3 is 16 residues long. Per the germline V gene, CDR1 is DFQATT and CDR2 is SNEGSKA (reference sequence). The chain's CDR3 is CSARTPRQGSNYGYTF. In DNA form, the CDR3 reads TGCAGTGCTAGAACGCCCCGACAGGGCAGTAACTATGGCTACACCTTC.

This clonotype was seen ten or more times. The gene calls are TRBV27 and TRBJ2-7, with D uncertain. The ends were cut back, 9 bases at V and 2 bases at J, with 11 bases in the middle. CDR3 length: 12 amino acids. CDR1 is MNHEY, CDR2 SMNVEV, per germline (reference sequence). The CDR3 DNA reads TGTGCCAGTACCTCTCATACCTACGAGCAGTACTTC. This translates into CASTSHTYEQYF.

This clonotype showed up just a few times. The chain couples TRBV5-1 to TRBJ2-5, with D maybe TRBD2 (6 bases). V lost 4 bases and J lost 1, with 14 bases in between. The CDR3 sequence is 15 residues long. In germline, CDR1 is SGHRS, CDR2 YFSETQ. The CDR3, as DNA: TGCGCCAGCAGCCCCGAGGTGGGACTCCAAGAGACCCAGTACTTC. Translated: CASSPEVGLQETQYF.

This sequence joins TRBV11-3 and TRBJ2-1; D is undetermined. The CDR3 loop spans 15 amino acids. CDR1 SGHNT and CDR2 YENEEA come from the germline V gene. The germline V and J ends were trimmed by 6 bases and 7 bases, with 19 bases remaining between them. The DNA for the CDR3 is TGTGCCAGCAGTCGTACTCAGGCCCCGTGGAATGAGCAGTTCTTC. This gives the protein CASSRTQAPWNEQFF. Looking up the rest from reference TRBV11-3 and TRBJ2-1 gives the full variable domain: EAGVVQSPRYKIIEKKQPVAFWCNPISGHNTLYWYLQNLGQGPELLIRYENEEAVDDSQLPKDRFSAERLKGVDSTLKIQPAELGDSAVYLCASSRTQAPWNEQFFGPGTRLTVL.

This clonotype came up many times. The CDR3 spells CASSLASAQESYTF. The DNA for the CDR3 is TGCGCCAGCAGCTTGGCCTCAGCCCAGGAGAGCTACACCTTC. The chain has TRBV5-1 and TRBJ1-2; D remains ambiguous. The CDR3 covers 14 residues. The germline CDR1 and CDR2 sequences are SGHRS and YFSETQ. Deletions cut 0 bases from V and 9 bases from J, with 15 bases between.

This clonotype has more than one count but fewer than ten. This rearrangement joins TRBV28 to TRBJ2-5, with D hard to call. The closer fit of TRBJ2-7 to the DNA end suggests the J call may be wrong. The length of the CDR3 is 13 residues. Germline loops: CDR1 MDHEN, CDR2 SYDVKM. The CDR3 DNA reads as TGTGCCAGCAGTCCTGGGATCGGCTACGAGCAGTACTTC. This sequence encodes CASSPGIGYEQYF.

This chain uses TRBV10-3 with TRBJ2-3; D not certain. V was cut by 10 bases and J by 5 bases, with 16 bases left in between. In germline, CDR1 is ENHRY, CDR2 SYGVKD. The CDR3 has 13 amino acids. CDR3 protein: CASGRELKDTQYF. CDR3 in DNA: TGTGCCAGTGGCCGCGAGCTCAAAGATACGCAGTATTTT.

The rearrangement uses TRBV5-8 and TRBJ1-2, with D hard to call. CDR1 and CDR2 (germline): SGHTS, YDEGEE. The ends were cut back, 1 base at V and 7 bases at J, with 8 bases in the middle. The CDR3 is made up of 12 amino acids. As DNA, the CDR3 is TGTGCCAGCAGCTTGTTCGAGAGTGGCTACACCTTC. Translated: CASSLFESGYTF.

The rearrangement uses TRBV20-1 and TRBJ2-7; 8 bases match TRBD2. CDR3 length equals 15 residues. Germline V lookup: CDR1 DFQATT, CDR2 SNEGSKA (reference sequence). J gave up 1 base and V 0 bases, and 5 bases lay outside the gene matches. CDR3 amino acids: CSARDTAGDSYEQYF. The CDR3 DNA sequence: TGCAGTGCTAGAGATACAGCGGGAGATTCCTACGAGCAGTACTTC.

The genes are TRBV7-2 and TRBJ2-7; D remains ambiguous. Germline assignment: CDR1 SGHTA and CDR2 FQGNSA. V was clipped by 4 bases and J by 6 bases, with 19 bases between them. CDR3 length: 15 amino acids. The chain's CDR3 is CASSYTRARSSEQYF. The CDR3 nucleotides read TGTGCCAGCAGCTATACCCGGGCCCGCAGTAGCGAGCAGTACTTC. Full variable domain (remainder filled in from reference TRBV7-2 and TRBJ2-7): GAGVSQSPSNKVTEKGKDVELRCDPISGHTALYWYRQSLGQGLEFLIYFQGNSAPDKSGLPSDRFSAERTGGSVSTLTIQRTQQEDSAVYLCASSYTRARSSEQYFGPGTRLTVT.

The chain's CDR3 is CASSDQRDYEQYF. The DNA for the CDR3 is TGTGCCAGCAGCGACCAGCGGGACTACGAGCAGTACTTC. The J gene is TRBJ2-7, the V gene TRBV9; 7 positions match TRBD2. The length of the CDR3 is 13 residues. Germline CDR1 SGDLS, CDR2 YYNGEE. J was trimmed by 3 bases and V by 3 bases; bases with no gene match: 3.

This clonotype occurred a few times. The rearrangement uses TRBV12-3 or TRBV12-4 and TRBJ2-7; D is unresolved. CDR3 length equals 16 residues. V shed 5 bases and J shed 5 bases, with 22 bases lying between them. The CDR3 nucleotides are TGTGCCAGCAGTCCCAGAGCCGGCCGCGCACAAAACGAGCAGTACTTC. It yields the protein CASSPRAGRAQNEQYF.

The rearrangement joins TRBV2 to TRBJ2-7; D remains ambiguous. Germline loops: CDR1 SNHLY, CDR2 FYNNEI. The CDR3 runs 13 residues. Trimming took off 4 bases at V and 4 bases at J, with 11 bases between the two ends. In DNA, the CDR3 is TGTGCCAGCAGTGGGGTTCTTGAGTACGAGCAGTACTTC. Translating it yields CASSGVLEYEQYF.

This clonotype has only a few counts. The chain joins TRBV7-2 to TRBJ2-1; 14 positions agree with TRBD2. The CDR3 runs 15 residues. Germline CDR1 SGHTA, CDR2 FQGNSA. Germline trimming cut 11 bases from V and 8 bases from J; bases unmatched to any gene: 11. CDR3 DNA: TGTGCCGGGGGGACTAGCGGGGGCCCAGCGCATGAGCAGTTCTTC. This gives the protein CAGGTSGGPAHEQFF.